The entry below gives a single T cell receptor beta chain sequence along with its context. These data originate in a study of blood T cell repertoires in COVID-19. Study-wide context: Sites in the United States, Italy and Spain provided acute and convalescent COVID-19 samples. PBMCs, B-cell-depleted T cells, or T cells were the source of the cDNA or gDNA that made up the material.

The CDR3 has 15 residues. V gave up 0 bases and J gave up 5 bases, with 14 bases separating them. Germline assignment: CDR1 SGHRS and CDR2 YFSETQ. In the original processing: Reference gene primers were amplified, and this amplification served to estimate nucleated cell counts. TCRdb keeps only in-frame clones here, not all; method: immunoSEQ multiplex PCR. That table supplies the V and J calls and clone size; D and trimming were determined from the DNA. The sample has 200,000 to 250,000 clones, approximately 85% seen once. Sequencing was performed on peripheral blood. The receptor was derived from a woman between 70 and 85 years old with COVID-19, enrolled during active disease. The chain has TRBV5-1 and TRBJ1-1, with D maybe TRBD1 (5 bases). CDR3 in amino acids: CASSLVRTSGTEAFF. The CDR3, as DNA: TGCGCCAGCAGCTTGGTCCGGACATCCGGTACTGAAGCTTTCTTT.